This T cell receptor (beta chain) was observed in a study of regulatory T cells in long-lasting Graves disease (dated by TCRdb to the early 2020s). About the investigation overall: Patients with newly diagnosed Graves' disease had been on antithyroid drugs for under 3 months. Persistent Graves' disease patients were compared with newly diagnosed Graves' disease patients by peripheral blood TCR sequencing and RNA sequencing. A total of 35 or so samples were covered by TCR sequencing, comprising approximately 13 persistent and around 20 newly diagnosed Graves' disease patients. The study was registered as a clinical trial and conducted in China.

In the paper's terms, the time point label means: newly diagnosed GD, antithyroid drugs for less than 3 months. RNA was extracted from PBMCs in TRIzol for both TCR sequencing and RNA sequencing. The diagnosis of Graves' disease followed American Thyroid Association guidelines. Patients for the study were recruited at an endocrinology department in Xi'an, China. Each patient gave around 9.2 milliliters of peripheral blood, collected in an EDTA anticoagulant tube. Ficoll Paque Plus density gradient separation was used to isolate PBMCs, and no further T cell sorting was done. An Agilent 2100 Bioanalyzer and agarose gel were used to check RNA quality, and a NanoDrop 2000 was used to measure RNA concentration. Points the paper makes about the study in general: The study examined only peripheral blood because the primary lesion, thyroid tissue, could not be accessed. More public clonotypes were shared among persistent patients (approximately 3,000) than among newly diagnosed patients (just under 1,000). Sequencing and analysis were restricted to the TCR beta chain. TRBV28, TRBJ1-2 and TRBJ2-5 were preferentially used in persistent disease, while TRBV20-1 and TRBJ2-1 were favored in newly diagnosed disease. The authors acknowledged the small sample size as a limitation that may reduce accuracy. Persistent Graves' disease patients showed lower TCR Shannon entropy and fewer highly expanded clones than newly diagnosed patients, suggesting clonal expansion.

The germline V gene yields SGHDT for CDR1 and YYEEEE for CDR2. Trimming removed 5 bases from V and 2 bases from J; the gene matches leave 8 bases unexplained. The CDR3 contains 15 residues, cysteine and phenylalanine counted. Just the 45-base CDR3 DNA is kept, in frame starting at base 1. This clonotype occurred many times. Its antigen is unknown. Base qualities are not at hand, and no much larger clone is one base apart. Libraries came from multiplex PCR. TCRdb records Illumina HiSeq 4000 as the sequencer. To build TCR beta libraries, CDR3 regions were amplified by Arm-PCR using iRepertoire HTBI primers. PCR products were gel purified before sequencing. Regarding the original processing steps: Gene usage analysis of CDR3 amino acid clonotypes used the approximately 56 TRBV and around 14 TRBJ segments found across samples. COPE and FqMerger were used to merge filtered high-quality paired reads into contigs. BLAST was used to align contigs to IMGT TRBV, TRBD and TRBJ reference genes, with CDR3 defined following IMGT. Clonotypes above 0.1% frequency were classified as highly expanded clones. Shannon entropy was used to measure repertoire diversity, and the Gini coefficient was used to measure V-J evenness. Public clonotypes were defined as clonotypes shared by more than one individual. In TCRdb, the public reads were trimmed at Q25 with fastp and aligned with MiXCR, with productive beta chains retained. Here each entry gathers all rows of one CDR3 protein and keeps the most common genes and DNA. These V and J calls rely on TCRdb rather than the paper's analysis. This sample comprises approximately 470,000 distinct CDR3 sequences, about 17% of them detected only once. The ten largest clonotypes hold 12% of the sample.

This sample also appeared in a second study, on T cells in Graves' hyperthyroidism and ophthalmopathy. From the second report: Graves' hyperthyroidism was defined as stable when no progression to ophthalmopathy occurred over 18 months of follow-up. Hyperthyroidism patients were newly diagnosed, had a disease duration of under 2 months, and were aged 18 to 65 years. The study excluded patients with uncontrolled infections, other autoimmune diseases, pregnancy or lactation. Diagnoses relied on clinical symptoms, serum thyroxine and TRAb, thyroid ultrasound and orbital computed tomography. The first round of RT-PCR for the TCR CDR3 was performed with the HTBI primer set and the Qiagen OneStep RT-PCR kit. Blood samples also contained most of the expanded thyroid clonotypes (frequency above 0.001), which suggests that blood repertoires may reflect thyroid immune responses. A model built on a 13 V-J signature distinguished ophthalmopathy from stable hyperthyroidism, reaching around 90% sensitivity and about 81% specificity in cross-validation and 80%/75% in testing. In validation, the model predicted progression to ophthalmopathy a median of roughly 6.5 months before onset, with about 67% sensitivity and almost 75% specificity. To identify distinguishing TCR V-J signatures, a discovery cohort of 100 or so patients was used, comprising 43 with Graves' ophthalmopathy and approximately 57 with stable Graves' hyperthyroidism. Prospective prediction of ophthalmopathy was tested in an independent validation cohort of approximately 19 hyperthyroidism patients and some 17 patients who later progressed to ophthalmopathy. The 100 or so discovery patients were randomly split 7:3 into training and test sets. Thyroid tissue and blood T-cell repertoires from about six Graves' hyperthyroidism patients were also compared in the study. After blood sampling, hyperthyroidism patients were treated with methimazole at a starting dose of 30 mg daily, and ophthalmopathy patients were treated with high-dose intravenous methylprednisolone. A second multiplex PCR round built the libraries, followed by size selection and purification. The libraries were sequenced on an Illumina HiSeq2000 using paired-end 100 bp reads. SOAPnuke was used to process the raw data, removing reads that contained adapters or uncalled bases, had a mean Phred below 15, or lacked an exact match to the constant primer or identifier. COPE v1.2.5 was used to merge high-quality paired reads, and clonotypes were defined as unique nucleotide sequences. MiTCR v1.1 was used to align clonotypes to the IMGT TRBV, TRBD and TRBJ reference segments. The analysis was restricted to V-J combinations with a frequency above 0.0001, which together covered 99.2% of the repertoires. The TCS score was defined as the ratio of F50 (clonal expansion) to E x V (chaos), calculated using BLOSUM62-based TCRdist between CDR3 peptides within each V-J. Welch's t-statistics and random forest reduced around 520 V-J features to roughly 13, which were used in a naive Bayes classifier (R e1071). No statistical method was used to set the sample size in advance, and investigators knew the group allocation. According to the paper, TCR Vbeta CDR3 sequencing was carried out on approximately 140 peripheral blood samples, which came from about 45 ophthalmopathy, fewer than 80 hyperthyroidism and about 17 progressor patients.

The rearrangement joined TRBV5-6 to TRBJ2-3, with 7 middle bases fitting TRBD1. This TCR derives from a man aged 40-50 years with Graves disease. Donor details come from another sample of the same person, matched by shared clones. Sequences were derived from peripheral blood mononuclear cells (PBMCs), sampled at new diagnosis, from a patient treated with antithyroid drugs. The DNA reads TGTGCCAGCAGGTTCACAGGGGCGTACACAGATACGCAGTATTTT. It codes for CASRFTGAYTDTQYF.